The T cell receptor beta chain under discussion was sequenced for a study of circulating CD8 cells and anti-PD-1 response in melanoma. By its share, this clonotype is medium-sized. Using about 15 ng of total RNA, TCR libraries were made with the QIAseq Immune Repertoire TCR panel. TCRdb independently ran MiXCR on the reads; one entry per CDR3 protein. The table includes roughly 540 distinct CDR3 sequences, around a tenth detected once. Live CD3+CD8+TCRalphabeta+ cells were sorted into four subsets by PD-1 and/or TIGIT. Germline lookup yields CDR1 SGHTA and CDR2 FQGNSA. This CDR3 comprises 16 residues. Trimming removed 5 bases from V and 2 bases from J, with 16 bases in between.

The TCR originated in a human donor with melanoma. This sample comprised CD8+ T cells from PBMCs, obtained at baseline or after one month of anti-PD-1 therapy (not recorded which). The V call is TRBV7-2, the J call TRBJ1-3, with D possibly matching TRBD1 (5 bases). The CDR3 reads CASSQGAASTGNTIYF. CDR3 DNA: TGTGCCAGCAGCCAAGGGGCAGCTAGTACTGGAAACACCATATATTTT.